A single sample is the source of the 5 T cell receptor beta chains below, sequenced in a study of naive and memory T cell subsets. The beta constant-region primer was an equimolar mix of two oligonucleotides covering TRBC1 and TRBC2. TCRdb re-derived calls from the UMI-ligation and nested PCR reads in MiXCR, one entry per CDR3 protein. Here the sample spans around 160,000 distinct CDR3 sequences, over 15% being singletons. Sequences were obtained from naive CD4+ T cells from blood. The receptor source for this set is a human donor in good health.

This clonotype has only a few counts. The J gene is TRBJ1-5, the V gene TRBV9; D is unclear. CDR3 length: 13 residues. From germline, CDR1 is SGDLS and CDR2 YYNGEE. The germline V and J ends were trimmed by 3 bases and 0 bases, with 4 bases remaining between them. The CDR3, as DNA: TGTGCCAGCAGCGAGGGTAGCAATCAGCCCCAGCATTTT. It translates to CASSEGSNQPQHF. The full variable domain, rest sourced from reference TRBV9 and TRBJ1-5, is DSGVTQTPKHLITATGQRVTLRCSPRSGDLSVYWYQQSLDQGLQFLIQYYNGEERAKGNILERFSAQQFPDLHSELNLSSLELGDSALYFCASSEGSNQPQHFGDGTRLSIL.

The table lists this clonotype with a few counts. This chain links TRBV12-3 or TRBV12-4 with TRBJ2-2, with D possibly TRBD2 on 5 matching bases. The CDR3 covers 14 residues. The V gene lost 6 bases and the J gene lost 6 bases, with 14 bases spanning the gap. CDR3 sequence reads: CASRSDSTPGELFF. As DNA, the CDR3 is TGTGCCAGCAGGTCGGACTCGACCCCCGGGGAGCTGTTTTTT.

CDR3 amino acids: CSATTSGNTDTQYF. The CDR3 DNA is TGCAGTGCTACGACTAGCGGCAACACAGATACGCAGTATTTT. J is TRBJ2-3 and V is TRBV20-1, with 9 bases lining up with TRBD2. Germline CDR1 reads DFQATT; CDR2 reads SNEGSKA (reference sequence). Unmatched junction bases numbered 4, after V lost 4 bases and J lost 2 bases. The CDR3 runs to 14 residues.

This clonotype has a handful of counts. The V and J genes are TRBV5-1 and TRBJ2-7, with unresolved D. The CDR3 totals 12 residues. V was cut by 5 bases and J by 1 base, with 7 bases left in between. CDR1 and CDR2 from the germline V gene are SGHRS and YFSETQ. The DNA for the CDR3 is TGCGCCAGCAGAAAAGTATCCTACGAGCAGTACTTC. Amino acid sequence: CASRKVSYEQYF.

CDR3 sequence (DNA): TGTGCCAGCACCGGACTAGCGGGGTACGAGCAGTACTTC. It translates to CASTGLAGYEQYF. The V and J genes are TRBV2 and TRBJ2-7; 12 positions match TRBD2. V lost 7 bases, J lost 4 bases, and 2 bases stayed unmatched. CDR3 length equals 13 residues. The V gene's germline CDR1 is SNHLY and CDR2 FYNNEI.